This TCR beta chain was identified during a study of blood T cells in healthy people across ages. Whole-study results and caveats: Estimates drawn from one million T cells were deemed to understate diversity.

For the second PCR, which ran for about 6 to 11 cycles, a sample-barcoded 5' primer and a J-beta primer mix were used. TCRdb redid the calling of the 5' RACE reads with MiXCR, one entry per CDR3 protein. The data contain some 920,000 distinct CDR3 sequences, around 54% of them singletons. Germline values: CDR1 SEHNR, CDR2 FQNEAQ (reference sequence). V was pared by 7 bases and J by 1 base, with 22 bases between. This CDR3 is 17 amino acids long. A remark on this clonotype: What it recognizes is unknown.

The origin of this receptor is a woman aged 55-69 years in good health. The rearrangement joins TRBV7-9 to TRBJ1-2; weak D call: TRBD1 (6 bases). Sequenced: blood. The CDR3 here is CASTRSRDIGSNYGYTF. The CDR3 nucleotides are TGTGCCAGCACCCGATCCCGGGACATAGGAAGTAACTATGGCTACACCTTC.